This T cell receptor beta chain was identified in a study of graft-versus-host responses after intestinal transplantation. Study-level information: Every transplant recipient was induced with anti-thymocyte globulin, then maintained on tacrolimus and steroids for roughly 3 years. Notes on the study in general: Clonal ratios of graft-versus-host to host-versus-graft in allografts were high for patients exhibiting graft-donor T cell macrochimerism. Recipient marrow showed GvH clones, some seen first in ileum or blood.

Trimming shortened V by 3 bases and J by 2 bases, and 13 bases separated the two germline ends. The CDR3 is 15 amino acids. Germline V gene sequence: CDR1 SGHTA, CDR2 FQGNSA. A remark on this clone: No antigen is known for it.

Measured with immunoSEQ multiplex PCR; TCRdb has only the in-frame clones, and not every one. The data show under 90,000 clones, roughly 90% seen once. This sequence originates from a human donor who was the organ donor for an intestinal transplant. The gene calls are TRBV7-2 and TRBJ2-5, with D tentatively TRBD1 (6 bases). The sample consisted of unstimulated CD4+ T cells sorted from spleen or lymph node cells, taken before transplant. The CDR3 protein is CASSFYRASQETQYF. The CDR3, as DNA: TGTGCCAGCAGCTTTTACAGGGCCTCTCAAGAGACCCAGTACTTC.